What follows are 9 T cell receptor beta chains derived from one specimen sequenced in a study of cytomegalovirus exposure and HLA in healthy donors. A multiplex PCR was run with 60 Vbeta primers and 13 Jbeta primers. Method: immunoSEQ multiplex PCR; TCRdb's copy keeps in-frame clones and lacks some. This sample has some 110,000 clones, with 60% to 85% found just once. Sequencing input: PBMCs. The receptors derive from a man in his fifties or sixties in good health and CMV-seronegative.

The CDR3 DNA is TGTGCCAGCAGTTTCCTAGCAGAATACACCGGGGAGCTGTTTTTT. This codes for CASSFLAEYTGELFF. The chain combines TRBV6-1 with TRBJ2-2; the D gene is possibly TRBD2 (5 bases). From germline, CDR1 is MNHNS and CDR2 SASEGT. V lost 5 bases to trimming and J lost 3 bases, with 13 bases between them. CDR3 length equals 15 residues.

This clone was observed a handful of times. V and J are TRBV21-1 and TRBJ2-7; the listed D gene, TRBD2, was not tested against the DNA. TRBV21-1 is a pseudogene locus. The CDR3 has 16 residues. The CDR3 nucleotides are TGTGCCAGCAGCAAAACGCTGGCGCTGGGAGTCTACGAGCAGTACTTC. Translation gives CASSKTLALGVYEQYF.

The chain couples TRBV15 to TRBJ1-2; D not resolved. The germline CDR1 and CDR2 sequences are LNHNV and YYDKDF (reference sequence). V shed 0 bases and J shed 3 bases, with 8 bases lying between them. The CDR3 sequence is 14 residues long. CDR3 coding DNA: TGTGCCACCAGCAGAGATCCCCGGGACTATGGCTACACCTTC. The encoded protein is CATSRDPRDYGYTF.

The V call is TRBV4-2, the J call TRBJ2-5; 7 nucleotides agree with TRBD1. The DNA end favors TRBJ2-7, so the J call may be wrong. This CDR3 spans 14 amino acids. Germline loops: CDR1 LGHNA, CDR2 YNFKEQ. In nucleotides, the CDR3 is TGTGCCAGCAGCCAAGGACAGGGATTTTACGAGCAGTACTTC. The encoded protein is CASSQGQGFYEQYF.

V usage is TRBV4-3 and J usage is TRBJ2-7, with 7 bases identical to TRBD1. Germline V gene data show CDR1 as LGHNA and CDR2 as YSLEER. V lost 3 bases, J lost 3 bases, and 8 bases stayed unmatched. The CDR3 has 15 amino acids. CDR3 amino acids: CASSQERAGGYEQYF. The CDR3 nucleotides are TGCGCCAGCAGCCAGGAGAGGGCAGGGGGCTACGAGCAGTACTTC.

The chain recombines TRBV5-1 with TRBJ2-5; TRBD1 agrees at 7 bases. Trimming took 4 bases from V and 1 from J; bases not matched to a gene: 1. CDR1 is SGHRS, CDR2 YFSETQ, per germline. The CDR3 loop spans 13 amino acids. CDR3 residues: CASSGDSQETQYF. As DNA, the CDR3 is TGCGCCAGCAGCGGGGACAGCCAAGAGACCCAGTACTTC.

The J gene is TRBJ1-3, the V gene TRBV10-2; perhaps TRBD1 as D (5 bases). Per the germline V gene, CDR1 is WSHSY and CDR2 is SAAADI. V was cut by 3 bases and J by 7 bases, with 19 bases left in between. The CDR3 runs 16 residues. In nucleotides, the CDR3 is TGCGCCAGCAGTGAAAGGGGCCGGAGATTGGGGAACACCATATATTTT. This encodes CASSERGRRLGNTIYF.

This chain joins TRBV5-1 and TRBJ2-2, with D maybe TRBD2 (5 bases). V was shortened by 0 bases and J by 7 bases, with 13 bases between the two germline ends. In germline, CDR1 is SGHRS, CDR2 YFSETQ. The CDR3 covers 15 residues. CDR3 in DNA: TGCGCCAGCAGCTTGGGTCCAGCCGGGATCGGGGAGCTGTTTTTT. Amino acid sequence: CASSLGPAGIGELFF. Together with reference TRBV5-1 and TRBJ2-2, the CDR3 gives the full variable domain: KAGVTQTPRYLIKTRGQQVTLSCSPISGHRSVSWYQQTPGQGLQFLFEYFSETQRNKGNFPGRFSGRQFSNSRSEMNVSTLELGDSALYLCASSLGPAGIGELFFGEGSRLTVL.

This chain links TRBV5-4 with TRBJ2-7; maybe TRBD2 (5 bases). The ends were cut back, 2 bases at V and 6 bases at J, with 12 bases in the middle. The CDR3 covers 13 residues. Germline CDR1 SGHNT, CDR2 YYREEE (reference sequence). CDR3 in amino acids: CASSFGPEGEQYV. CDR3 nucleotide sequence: TGTGCCAGCAGCTTCGGCCCCGAGGGCGAGCAGTACGTC.